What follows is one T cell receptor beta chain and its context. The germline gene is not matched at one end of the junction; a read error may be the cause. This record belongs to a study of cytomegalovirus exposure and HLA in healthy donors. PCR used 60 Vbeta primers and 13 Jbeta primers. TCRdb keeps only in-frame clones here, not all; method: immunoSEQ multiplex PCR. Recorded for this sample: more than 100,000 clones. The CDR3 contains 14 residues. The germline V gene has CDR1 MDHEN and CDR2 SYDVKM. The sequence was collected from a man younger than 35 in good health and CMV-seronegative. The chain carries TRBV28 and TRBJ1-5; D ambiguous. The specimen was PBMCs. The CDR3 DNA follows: TGTGCCAGCACCACCGGTAGGAGCAATCAGCCCCGGCATTTT. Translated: CASTTGRSNQPRHF. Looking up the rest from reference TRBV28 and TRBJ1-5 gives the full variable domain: DVKVTQSSRYLVKRTGEKVFLECVQDMDHENMFWYRQDPGLGLRLIYFSYDVKMKEKGDIPEGYSVSREKKERFSLILESASTNQTSMYLCASTTGRSNQPRHFGDGTRLSIL.